Below are 27 T cell receptor beta chains sequenced from a single sample in a study of shared clonotypes between healthy human individuals (TCRdb year 2020). Libraries were prepared through the immunoSEQ multiplex PCR assay. Sourced from immuneACCESS, this table was stored by TCRdb with only in-frame sequences that have V and J called. A share of the clones is absent; for the studies checked, an unresolved V gene accounts for under half, and the remainder has no known explanation. The sample yields roughly 2,500,000 clones; 80% to 95% were counted once. The top ten hold around 0.4% of the sample. The sample consisted of naive CD4+ T cells from PBMCs. The sample's cell subset or site, from its label and the paper: CD45RA+ positively selected. Receptor source: a man aged 18-30 years in good health. Some clones in this sample may be carry-over from other donors' samples.

This clone was seen just once. The gene calls are TRBV2 and TRBJ2-7, with TRBD2 matching over 11 bases. From germline, CDR1 is SNHLY and CDR2 FYNNEI. The CDR3 totals 14 residues. The V segment lost 8 bases and the J segment 6 bases; nucleotides outside the gene matches: 9. This chain's CDR3 is CASGLAGGGVEQYF. The CDR3 bases are TGTGCCAGCGGTTTAGCGGGAGGGGGGGTCGAGCAGTACTTC.

This sequence joins TRBV4-1 and TRBJ2-5; a weak D match, TRBD1 (7 bases). The J call may be incorrect, as the DNA end agrees better with TRBJ2-7. The germline V gene encodes CDR1 MGHRA and CDR2 YSYEKL. This CDR3 spans 15 amino acids. The CDR3 nucleotides read TGCGCCAGCAGCCAAGGCGGAGGGGGCTTATACGAGCAGTACTTC. It translates to CASSQGGGGLYEQYF.

This rearrangement joins TRBV27 to TRBJ2-1; D possibly matches TRBD1 or TRBD2 (5 bases each). This CDR3 has 17 residues. Trimming stripped 6 bases from V and 0 bases from J, with 18 bases between. Germline values: CDR1 MNHEY, CDR2 SMNVEV (reference sequence). CDR3: CASSPDRWGSSYNEQFF. The CDR3 coding sequence is TGTGCCAGCAGCCCCGACCGATGGGGGTCCTCCTACAATGAGCAGTTCTTC.

The chain recombines TRBV10-3 with TRBJ1-5, with D perhaps matching TRBD1 (5 bases). The length of the CDR3 is 16 residues. V lost 2 bases, J lost 0 bases, and 11 bases lay in between. Germline V gene lookup returns CDR1 ENHRY and CDR2 SYGVKD. The CDR3 reads CAISEVVGGSNQPQHF. The CDR3 DNA reads as TGTGCCATCAGTGAGGTCGTCGGGGGTAGCAATCAGCCCCAGCATTTT.

This chain joins TRBV4-3 and TRBJ2-2, with D perhaps TRBD1 (5 bases). This CDR3 is built from 17 residues. V lost 3 bases and J lost 5, with 19 bases in between. Germline V gene data show CDR1 as LGHNA and CDR2 as YSLEER. The CDR3 protein is CASSHHRGAAFTGELFF. DNA for the CDR3: TGCGCCAGCAGCCATCACCGTGGGGCGGCCTTTACCGGGGAGCTGTTTTTT.

The chain carries TRBV6-6 and TRBJ2-7, with 9 bases lining up with TRBD2. CDR1 MNHNY and CDR2 SVGAGI come from the germline V gene (reference sequence). J lost 2 bases, V lost 7 bases, and 12 bases had no gene match. CDR3 length: 16 amino acids. The CDR3 here is CASTLGPTSGPYEQYF. CDR3 coding DNA: TGTGCCAGCACCCTAGGTCCGACTAGCGGCCCCTACGAGCAGTACTTC.

This chain uses TRBV9 with TRBJ1-1, with D hard to call. The CDR3 runs to 14 residues. Between the trimmed V and J ends, which lost 7 bases and 4 bases, there was a span of 17 bases. Germline V CDR1 and CDR2: SGDLS, YYNGEE. The CDR3 bases are TGTGCCAGCGCGAGCGAGCCCCGGGCCACTGAAGCTTTCTTT. It translates to CASASEPRATEAFF.

The genes are TRBV7-8 and TRBJ2-5; weak D call: TRBD2 (5 bases). V was trimmed by 3 bases and J by 5 bases, leaving 13 bases between them. Per germline, CDR1 SGHVS and CDR2 FQNEAQ. This CDR3 is built from 14 residues. CDR3 protein: CASSFPRAHETQYF. CDR3 bases: TGTGCCAGCAGCTTCCCGAGGGCCCATGAGACCCAGTACTTC.

The chain joins TRBV5-1 to TRBJ1-1; D call uncertain. V lost 2 bases and J lost 1, with 9 bases in between. The CDR3 is 14 amino acids. Germline lookup yields CDR1 SGHRS and CDR2 YFSETQ. The CDR3 sequence: CASSFQSENTEAFF. The CDR3 DNA reads TGCGCCAGCAGCTTTCAGTCAGAGAACACTGAAGCTTTCTTT.

V and J are TRBV30 and TRBJ2-3; possible D gene TRBD2, 5 bases. The germline V gene encodes CDR1 GTSNPN and CDR2 SVGIG (reference sequence). The germline V and J ends were trimmed by 0 bases and 6 bases, with 13 bases remaining between them. This CDR3 region has 14 residues. The CDR3 region has the DNA TGTGCCTGGAGTGTGAATTTTGGGAGCGATACGCAGTATTTT. It is translated as CAWSVNFGSDTQYF.

The rearrangement links TRBV5-4 to TRBJ2-1, with D possibly matching TRBD2 (6 bases). The germline V gene has CDR1 SGHNT and CDR2 YYREEE (reference sequence). V lost 4 bases, J lost 5 bases, and 10 bases lay in between. The CDR3 consists of 13 residues. CDR3 sequence (DNA): TGTGCCAGCAGCAGGGGACTGCACAATGAGCAGTTCTTC. Translating it yields CASSRGLHNEQFF.

This chain connects TRBV9 to TRBJ2-2, with a tentative D call TRBD1 (5 bases). Per germline, CDR1 SGDLS and CDR2 YYNGEE. This CDR3 is 16 amino acids long. V lost 0 bases and J 3 bases, leaving 12 bases between the germline ends. This CDR3 is CASSVGAGRYTGELFF. The CDR3 DNA reads TGTGCCAGCAGCGTAGGTGCAGGGCGCTACACCGGGGAGCTGTTTTTT.

This clone was seen a handful of times. The rearrangement links TRBV4-1 to TRBJ1-5, with 9 positions matching TRBD1. Germline-derived CDR1 and CDR2 are MGHRA and YSYEKL. This CDR3 has 17 residues. Trimming cost V 0 bases and J 4 bases; bases outside gene matches: 7. The CDR3 here is CASSQETGQGMNQPQHF. The CDR3 DNA follows: TGCGCCAGCAGCCAAGAAACGGGACAGGGTATGAATCAGCCCCAGCATTTT.

This clone was detected only once. The chain combines TRBV14 with TRBJ2-7, with D possibly TRBD1 on 6 matching bases. From germline, CDR1 is SGHDN and CDR2 FVKESK. Trimming removed 0 bases from V and 5 bases from J, with 14 bases in between. The CDR3 has 15 amino acids. CDR3 sequence: CASSQDHRARHEQYF. CDR3 coding DNA: TGTGCCAGCAGCCAAGATCACAGGGCGCGCCACGAGCAGTACTTC.

In its sample, this clone was seen a few times. The chain couples TRBV7-6 to TRBJ1-1; 8 bases fit TRBD1. The V gene end was trimmed by 5 bases and the J gene end by 9 bases; junction bases not matched to a gene: 5. Germline assignment: CDR1 SGHVS and CDR2 FNYEAQ. The CDR3 totals 12 residues. The CDR3 coding sequence is TGTGCCAGCAGCCTCAGGACAGGGCAAGCTTTCTTT. Encoded protein: CASSLRTGQAFF.

Points on this clone: The same CDR3 also results from other DNA sequences found in this sample. This chain links TRBV6-5 with TRBJ1-5; no clear D gene. V lost 0 bases and J 7 bases, leaving 10 bases between the germline ends. Germline CDR1 is MNHEY and CDR2 is SVGAGI. CDR3 length equals 14 residues. The CDR3 DNA reads TGTGCCAGCAGTTACTCCGGCGTCGGACAGCCCCAGCATTTT. It encodes CASSYSGVGQPQHF.

This clone was counted a single time. V is TRBV5-1 and J is TRBJ1-1; TRBD1 matches at 8 bases. The J segment lost 6 bases and the V segment lost 3 bases, leaving 10 bases of the junction unmatched. Germline assignment: CDR1 SGHRS and CDR2 YFSETQ. The CDR3 is 15 amino acids. CDR3 in DNA: TGCGCCAGCAGCTGGGAACCTACAGGGGGGGCTGAAGCTTTCTTT. It yields the protein CASSWEPTGGAEAFF.

A note on this clone: Other DNA sequences in the same sample also yield this CDR3. The chain carries TRBV5-1 and TRBJ2-1, with D tentatively TRBD1 (5 bases). Trimming stripped 0 bases from V and 4 bases from J, with 8 bases between. The V gene's germline CDR1 is SGHRS and CDR2 YFSETQ. This CDR3 is 14 amino acids long. CDR3 residues: CASSLDRGYNEQFF. The CDR3, as DNA: TGCGCCAGCAGCTTGGATAGGGGTTACAATGAGCAGTTCTTC.

The gene calls are TRBV10-3 and TRBJ2-2; no definite D call. V gave up 1 base and J gave up 7 bases, with 10 bases separating them. This CDR3 is built from 14 residues. From germline, CDR1 is ENHRY and CDR2 SYGVKD. The CDR3 reads CAISEFGSGGELFF. The CDR3 nucleotides are TGTGCCATCAGTGAGTTCGGTTCTGGCGGGGAGCTGTTTTTT.

J is TRBJ2-5 and V is TRBV30; possible D gene TRBD1, 5 bases. V was clipped by 1 base and J by 9 bases, with 15 bases between them. This CDR3 region has 13 residues. Germline values: CDR1 GTSNPN, CDR2 SVGIG (reference sequence). The CDR3 DNA follows: TGTGCCTGGAGTGAGGACACCCCTGGGGCCCAGTACTTC. As protein: CAWSEDTPGAQYF.

The chain carries TRBV6-5 and TRBJ1-2; D remains unclear. Germline assignment: CDR1 MNHEY and CDR2 SVGAGI. V was trimmed by 10 bases and J by 5 bases, leaving 23 bases between them. The CDR3 is 15 amino acids. In nucleotides, the CDR3 is TGTGCCATCGGGGAGTCGGTTTCCTCTTTTTATGGCTACACCTTC. It specifies CAIGESVSSFYGYTF.

Remarks on this clone: This specimen includes other DNA sequences encoding the same CDR3. The rearrangement uses TRBV6-5 and TRBJ2-1, with 12 bases identical to TRBD2. The CDR3 contains 16 residues. Germline CDR1 is MNHEY and CDR2 is SVGAGI. Unmatched junction bases numbered 2, after V lost 0 bases and J lost 5 bases. The CDR3 loop is CASSYSGLAGNNEQFF. The CDR3 coding sequence is TGTGCCAGCAGTTACTCGGGACTAGCGGGCAACAATGAGCAGTTCTTC.

The rearrangement links TRBV5-1 to TRBJ1-1, with D possibly being TRBD1 (5 bases). Looked up from germline, CDR1 is SGHRS and CDR2 is YFSETQ. The CDR3 consists of 15 residues. The germline V and J ends were trimmed by 4 bases and 0 bases, with 13 bases remaining between them. The CDR3 protein is CASSGTGFMNTEAFF. CDR3 nucleotides: TGCGCCAGCAGCGGTACAGGCTTCATGAACACTGAAGCTTTCTTT.

The rearrangement uses TRBV27 and TRBJ2-5; TRBD1 matches 7 bases. Losses at the gene ends were 4 bases for V and 3 bases for J; bases not matched to a gene: 5. This CDR3 spans 14 amino acids. Germline lookup yields CDR1 MNHEY and CDR2 SMNVEV (reference sequence). The CDR3 bases are TGTGCCAGCAGTTCCGGAACAGGGGAAGAGACCCAGTACTTC. Protein sequence: CASSSGTGEETQYF.

The chain employs TRBV19 and TRBJ2-7; TRBD1 is a possible D gene (7 bases). The V end lost 4 bases, the J end lost 2 bases, and 15 bases lay between the germline ends. The CDR3 runs to 15 residues. Germline V CDR1 and CDR2: LNHDA, SQIVND (reference sequence). The CDR3 region has the DNA TGTGCCAGTAGTAGACAGGGACTCCCAACCTACGAGCAGTACTTC. Its translation: CASSRQGLPTYEQYF.

V is TRBV5-1 and J is TRBJ2-5; D is perhaps TRBD1 (6 bases). The germline gives CDR1 SGHRS, CDR2 YFSETQ. The CDR3 runs to 15 residues. Trimming stripped 4 bases from V and 2 bases from J, with 15 bases between. This CDR3 is CASSRQVQVQETQYF. CDR3 sequence (DNA): TGCGCCAGCAGCCGACAGGTTCAGGTACAAGAGACCCAGTACTTC.

The rearrangement joins TRBV5-1 to TRBJ1-2; weak D call: TRBD1 (5 bases). V was clipped by 4 bases and J by 1 base, with 14 bases between them. The CDR3 consists of 15 residues. Germline CDR1 reads SGHRS; CDR2 reads YFSETQ. CDR3 residues: CASSPAAGSNYGYTF. The CDR3 DNA is TGCGCCAGCAGCCCCGCGGCAGGGAGTAACTATGGCTACACCTTC.